This T cell receptor beta chain was sequenced during a study of tumor-infiltrating lymphocytes in primary liver carcinoma. Study outcomes and limitations: CD4+ and CD8+ repertoires could not be compared in these unsorted bulk samples. For tumor-adjacent and tumor-blood pairs, overlap was less than that seen for tumor region pairs.

Only a few counts were recorded for this clonotype. No antigen is known for it. Unsorted whole blood yielded the blood RNA, and germline DNA was also extracted. cDNA specific to TCR beta was made from 500 ng of total RNA, with a constant-region primer employed for priming. Three nested multiplex PCR rounds, a slightly modified ARM-PCR method, built the TCR beta libraries. TRBV1-TRBV30 forward and Cbeta reverse primers drove the first two approximately 10-cycle rounds. Each CDR3 protein is one row after TCRdb ran MiXCR on the multiplex PCR reads. Of some 180,000 distinct CDR3 sequences listed, about 60% are singletons. CDR3 length: 13 residues. Germline-derived CDR1 and CDR2 are LGHNA and YNFKEQ. The V and J ends lost 1 base and 8 bases, in that order; junction bases with no gene match: 1.

Sequencing input: peripheral blood. The clonotype originates from a man aged 40-50 years with primary liver carcinoma and hepatitis B virus infection. The V call is TRBV4-2, the J call TRBJ2-1; TRBD1 matches at 8 bases. The CDR3 protein is CASSQVQGDEQFF. The DNA of the CDR3 is TGTGCCAGCAGCCAAGTACAGGGGGATGAGCAGTTCTTC.